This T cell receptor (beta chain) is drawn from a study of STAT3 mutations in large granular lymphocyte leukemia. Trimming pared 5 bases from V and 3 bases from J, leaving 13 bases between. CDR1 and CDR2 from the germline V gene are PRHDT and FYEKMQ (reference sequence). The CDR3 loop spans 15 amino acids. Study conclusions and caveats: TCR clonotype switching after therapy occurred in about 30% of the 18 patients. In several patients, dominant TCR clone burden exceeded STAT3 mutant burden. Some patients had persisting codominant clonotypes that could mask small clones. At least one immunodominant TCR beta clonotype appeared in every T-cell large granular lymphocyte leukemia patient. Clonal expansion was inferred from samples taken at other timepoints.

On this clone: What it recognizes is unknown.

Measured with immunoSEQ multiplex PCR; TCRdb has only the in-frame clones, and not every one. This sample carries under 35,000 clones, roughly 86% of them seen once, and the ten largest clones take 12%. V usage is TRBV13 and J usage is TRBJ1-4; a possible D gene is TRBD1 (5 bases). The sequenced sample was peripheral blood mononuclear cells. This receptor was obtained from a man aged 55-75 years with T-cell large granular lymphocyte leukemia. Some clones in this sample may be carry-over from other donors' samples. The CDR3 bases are TGTGCCAGCAGCCCCGGGGGACTGCCTAATGAAAAACTGTTTTTT. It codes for CASSPGGLPNEKLFF.